A single sample is the source of the 16 T cell receptor beta chains below, sequenced in a study of shared clonotypes between healthy human individuals. Produced via immunoSEQ multiplex PCR; TCRdb's table is partial and in-frame only. In the table there are about 480,000 clones, almost 80% of which are singletons. Specimen: PBMCs. Receptors originate from a woman in her 40s in good health. Some clones in this sample may be carry-over from other donors' samples.

The chain joins TRBV5-1 to TRBJ2-2; TRBD1 agrees at 10 bases. The V and J ends lost 0 bases and 3 bases, in that order; junction bases with no gene match: 2. Germline V gene data show CDR1 as SGHRS and CDR2 as YFSETQ. The CDR3 runs to 16 residues. CDR3 loop: CASSLEGTGDTGELFF. The DNA for the CDR3 is TGCGCCAGCAGCTTGGAGGGGACAGGGGACACCGGGGAGCTGTTTTTT.

This clone has a handful of counts. The DNA of the CDR3 is TGTGCCAGCAGCCCACAGCCGAACACTGAAGCTTTCTTT. Its translation: CASSPQPNTEAFF. The chain links TRBV14 to TRBJ1-1; no clear D. Germline V CDR1 and CDR2: SGHDN, FVKESK. The CDR3 length is 13 residues. Trimming stripped 4 bases from V and 1 base from J, with 7 bases between.

This chain connects TRBV7-3 to TRBJ2-2; D possibly corresponds to TRBD2 (6 bases). The ends were cut back, 5 bases at V and 4 bases at J, with 17 bases in the middle. CDR1 and CDR2 (germline): SGHTA, FQGTGA. There are 16 residues in the CDR3. The chain's CDR3 is CASSQMRGRGTGELFF. CDR3 DNA: TGTGCCAGCAGCCAGATGCGGGGTCGCGGCACCGGGGAGCTGTTTTTT. The entire variable domain, with the rest obtained from reference TRBV7-3 and TRBJ2-2, is as follows: GAGVSQTPSNKVTEKGKYVELRCDPISGHTALYWYRQSLGQGPEFLIYFQGTGAADDSGLPNDRFFAVRPEGSVSTLKIQRTERGDSAVYLCASSQMRGRGTGELFFGEGSRLTVL.

The chain carries TRBV27 and TRBJ2-5, with D perhaps matching TRBD1 or TRBD2 (5 bases each). Germline assignment: CDR1 MNHEY and CDR2 SMNVEV (reference sequence). This CDR3 is built from 12 residues. Trimming took off 6 bases at V and 2 bases at J, with 7 bases between the two ends. The CDR3 here is CASRGEQETQYF. Here the CDR3 DNA reads TGTGCCAGCAGGGGGGAACAAGAGACCCAGTACTTC.

This sequence joins TRBV6-6 and TRBJ1-1; no definite D call. Per the germline V gene, CDR1 is MNHNY and CDR2 is SVGAGI (reference sequence). The ends were cut back, 2 bases at V and 3 bases at J, with 13 bases in the middle. This CDR3 contains 15 residues. The CDR3: CASSYRALTHTEAFF. Here the CDR3 DNA reads TGTGCCAGCAGTTACCGGGCCCTGACCCACACTGAAGCTTTCTTT.

This clone was seen a single time. The CDR3 is CASSLGGRYEQYF. In nucleotides, the CDR3 is TGTGCCAGCAGTTTAGGGGGGAGGTACGAGCAGTACTTC. The chain recombines TRBV28 with TRBJ2-7; tentative D call: TRBD2 (6 bases). The germline V gene has CDR1 MDHEN and CDR2 SYDVKM. V was clipped by 2 bases and J by 4 bases, with 9 bases between them. CDR3 size: 13 residues.

The V call is TRBV19, the J call TRBJ1-2; D is perhaps TRBD1 (5 bases). V lost 10 bases and J lost 3, with 9 bases in between. Germline CDR1 is LNHDA and CDR2 is SQIVND (reference sequence). This CDR3 spans 11 amino acids. Here the CDR3 reads CATAGYYGYTF. CDR3 coding DNA: TGTGCCACCGCAGGGTACTATGGCTACACCTTC.

The rearrangement joins TRBV7-3 to TRBJ1-1, with D possibly TRBD1 on 5 matching bases. Germline values: CDR1 SGHTA, CDR2 FQGTGA. V lost 6 bases, J lost 6 bases, and 14 bases lay in between. CDR3 size: 13 residues. CDR3 bases: TGTGCCAGCAGTTTGTCGCAGGGAGCTGAAGCTTTCTTT. The encoded protein is CASSLSQGAEAFF.

V and J are TRBV6-1 and TRBJ2-2; 10 bases agree with TRBD1. J was trimmed by 6 bases and V by 10 bases; bases with no gene match: 8. Per the germline V gene, CDR1 is MNHNS and CDR2 is SASEGT. The CDR3 is 14 amino acids. In DNA form, the CDR3 reads TGTGCCATCACACCAGGACAGGGGGCCGGGGAGCTGTTTTTT. Translation: CAITPGQGAGELFF.

On this clone: Its ends do not fully match the called genes, so a read error is possible. The V and J genes are TRBV6-6 and TRBJ1-5, with D unresolved. There are 14 residues in the CDR3. Germline-derived CDR1 and CDR2 are MNHNY and SVGAGI (reference sequence). CDR3 sequence: CVSSYPKGNQPQHF. As DNA, the CDR3 is TGTGTCAGCAGTTACCCAAAAGGGAATCAGCCCCAGCATTTT.

The chain employs TRBV7-9 and TRBJ2-3, with 8 bases that match TRBD2. CDR1 and CDR2 from the germline V gene are SEHNR and FQNEAQ (reference sequence). The J segment lost 2 bases and the V segment lost 2 bases, leaving 9 bases of the junction unmatched. There are 17 residues in the CDR3. As DNA, the CDR3 is TGTGCCAGCAGCTTACTCCTAGCGGGCGGACTCACAGATACGCAGTATTTT. It specifies CASSLLLAGGLTDTQYF.

This clone was seen only once. The J gene is TRBJ1-2, the V gene TRBV27; possibly TRBD1 for D (5 bases). Trimming took off 3 bases at V and 6 bases at J, with 11 bases between the two ends. Germline CDR1 MNHEY, CDR2 SMNVEV (reference sequence). This CDR3 is 13 amino acids long. In nucleotides, the CDR3 is TGTGCCAGCAGTTTTGCGGCAGGGCATGGCTACACCTTC. Translating gives CASSFAAGHGYTF.

The DNA of the CDR3 is TGCAGCGTTGCCCCGGTGATTCCTGCCTACGAGCAGTACTTC. Translated, it gives CSVAPVIPAYEQYF. V is TRBV29-1 and J is TRBJ2-7; no clear D gene. V was cut by 4 bases and J by 2 bases, with 15 bases left in between. This CDR3 is 14 amino acids long. Per germline, CDR1 SQVTM and CDR2 ANQGSEA.

The chain couples TRBV5-5 to TRBJ1-1; D gene uncertain. V lost 1 base and J lost 0, with 16 bases in between. Germline values: CDR1 SGHKS, CDR2 YYEKEE (reference sequence). The CDR3 covers 17 residues. In DNA form, the CDR3 reads TGTGCCAGCAGCTTGTCTTTATCGAGGCAGATGAACACTGAAGCTTTCTTT. Amino acid sequence: CASSLSLSRQMNTEAFF.

The V gene is TRBV10-3, the J gene TRBJ1-2; perhaps TRBD1 as D (6 bases). The CDR3 runs to 13 residues. The V gene's germline CDR1 is ENHRY and CDR2 SYGVKD. Trimming stripped 7 bases from V and 7 bases from J, with 16 bases between. CDR3 loop: CAITTGLSTGYTF. DNA of the CDR3: TGTGCCATCACCACAGGGTTATCTACTGGCTACACCTTC.

The CDR3 loop reads CATLQGVTDTQYF. The CDR3 bases are TGTGCCACCTTACAGGGGGTGACAGATACGCAGTATTTT. The chain employs TRBV6-6 and TRBJ2-3; 8 bases fit TRBD1. Trimming removed 10 bases from V and 3 bases from J; junction bases left unmatched: 6. The CDR3 spans 13 residues. Germline V lookup: CDR1 MNHNY, CDR2 SVGAGI (reference sequence).